One sample yielded the 20 T cell receptor beta chains listed below, sequenced in a study of shared clonotypes between healthy human individuals. Here immunoSEQ multiplex PCR was the method, and the copy in TCRdb shows in-frame clones only, minus some. Here the sample spans hundreds of thousands of clones, around 87% being singletons. The sequenced sample consisted of memory CD8+ T cells sorted from blood. Subset described: CD45RO+ cells pooled with CCR7-negative TemRA cells. The receptor source for this set is a man younger than 35 in good health.

The chain recombines TRBV6-5 with TRBJ1-5, with TRBD1 identical over 7 bases. V shed 4 bases and J 4 bases; nucleotides not matched to a gene: 10. Per the germline V gene, CDR1 is MNHEY and CDR2 is SVGAGI. This CDR3 spans 16 amino acids. The CDR3 DNA reads TGTGCCAGCAGTTCCCAAGACAGGGAGAAGAATCAGCCCCAGCATTTT. This translates into CASSSQDREKNQPQHF.

This sequence joins TRBV7-4 and TRBJ1-6; 10 bases align to TRBD1. V shed 3 bases, J shed 7 bases, and the junction held 3 bases outside the gene matches. The germline gives CDR1 SGHVT, CDR2 SQSDAQ. The CDR3 length is 15 residues. This CDR3 reads CASSLGTGVNSPLHF. CDR3 bases: TGTGCCAGCAGCTTGGGGACAGGGGTAAATTCACCCCTCCACTTT.

The genes are TRBV2 and TRBJ2-2, with D unclear. The V and J ends lost 2 bases and 0 bases respectively, with 7 bases between them. The CDR3 has 15 residues. Germline loops: CDR1 SNHLY, CDR2 FYNNEI. CDR3 sequence reads: CASSEPRTNTGELFF. As DNA, the CDR3 is TGTGCCAGCAGTGAACCCAGGACGAACACCGGGGAGCTGTTTTTT.

The chain has TRBV2 and TRBJ2-5; no firm D call. The germline V gene encodes CDR1 SNHLY and CDR2 FYNNEI. Trimming pared 4 bases from V and 5 bases from J, leaving 5 bases between. The CDR3 has 11 residues. CDR3 coding DNA: TGTGCCAGCAGTGCGGCGGAGACCCAGTACTTC. It translates to CASSAAETQYF.

This sequence joins TRBV5-6 and TRBJ1-4; weak D call: TRBD1 (6 bases). V gave up 4 bases and J gave up 7 bases, with 20 bases separating them. CDR3 length equals 16 residues. CDR1 SGHDT and CDR2 YYEEEE come from the germline V gene. This chain's CDR3 is CASSAVTGFEGEKLFF. In DNA, the CDR3 is TGTGCCAGCAGCGCTGTGACAGGATTCGAAGGTGAAAAACTGTTTTTT.

This chain uses TRBV6-6 with TRBJ2-1, with D perhaps matching TRBD2 (6 bases). The germline gives CDR1 MNHNY, CDR2 SVGAGI (reference sequence). Trimming cost V 6 bases and J 2 bases, with 14 bases left between them. The CDR3 sequence is 15 residues long. The CDR3 sequence is CASSPGVGPYNEQFF. DNA of the CDR3: TGTGCCAGCAGCCCGGGGGTGGGGCCCTACAATGAGCAGTTCTTC.

The chain links TRBV4-1 to TRBJ1-1, with TRBD1 matching over 7 bases. The CDR3 consists of 18 residues. Per the germline V gene, CDR1 is MGHRA and CDR2 is YSYEKL. V lost 2 bases and J lost 1; bases outside the gene matches: 13. The chain's CDR3 is CASSQSPWQGVANTEAFF. CDR3 sequence (DNA): TGCGCCAGCAGCCAATCCCCCTGGCAGGGGGTTGCGAACACTGAAGCTTTCTTT.

A word on this clone: At one boundary the junction diverges from the germline segment, which might be a read error. The genes are TRBV7-2 and TRBJ2-7; 7 bases match TRBD1. The CDR3 consists of 11 residues. Germline CDR1 and CDR2: SGHTA and FQGNSA. The CDR3 protein is CASSLDRVLSF. DNA for the CDR3: TGTGCCAGCAGCCTCGACAGGGTCCTTTCCTTC.

Note on this clone: A read error is likely here: a far larger clone is one base away. The same CDR3 also results from other DNA sequences found in this sample. The chain carries TRBV7-9 and TRBJ1-6; D is perhaps TRBD1 (5 bases). Germline CDR1 is SEHNR and CDR2 is FQNEAQ (reference sequence). The CDR3 totals 13 residues. In DNA, the CDR3 is TGTGCTAGCAGCTTAGAGGGGAATTCACCCCTCCACTTT. This codes for CASSLEGNSPLHF.

This rearrangement joins TRBV5-1 to TRBJ1-6; 9 bases are shared with TRBD1. Germline assignment: CDR1 SGHRS and CDR2 YFSETQ. V trimming: 0 bases; J trimming: 9 bases; junction bases outside the gene matches: 4. This CDR3 has 15 amino acids. For the CDR3, the DNA is TGCGCCAGCAGCTTGGGGGACAGGGTTGGTTCACCCCTCCACTTT. It is translated as CASSLGDRVGSPLHF.

This clone was observed a single time. Other DNA sequences within the sample encode an identical CDR3. The chain combines TRBV9 with TRBJ2-7; weak D call: TRBD2 (6 bases). Germline loops: CDR1 SGDLS, CDR2 YYNGEE. Trimming removed 0 bases from V and 3 bases from J, with 10 bases in between. The CDR3 totals 14 residues. The CDR3 DNA follows: TGTGCCAGCAGCGTAGGCGGTAGCGGCTACGAGCAGTACTTC. Amino acids: CASSVGGSGYEQYF.

The rearrangement links TRBV5-1 to TRBJ2-1, with TRBD2 identical over 14 bases. The V and J ends lost 4 bases and 8 bases, in that order; junction bases with no gene match: 8. CDR3 size: 16 residues. Germline CDR1 is SGHRS and CDR2 is YFSETQ. The CDR3 DNA reads as TGCGCCAGCAGCCATGAGCCGGGACTAGCGGGAGATGAGCAGTTCTTC. Protein: CASSHEPGLAGDEQFF. Full variable domain (missing parts from reference TRBV5-1 and TRBJ2-1): KAGVTQTPRYLIKTRGQQVTLSCSPISGHRSVSWYQQTPGQGLQFLFEYFSETQRNKGNFPGRFSGRQFSNSRSEMNVSTLELGDSALYLCASSHEPGLAGDEQFFGPGTRLTVL.

The chain uses TRBV7-9 and TRBJ2-7; the D gene is possibly TRBD2 (6 bases). Germline V gene data show CDR1 as SEHNR and CDR2 as FQNEAQ (reference sequence). V shed 5 bases and J shed 6 bases, with 20 bases lying between them. The CDR3 sequence is 15 residues long. CDR3 nucleotides: TGTGCCAGCAGCCCTGCGGTCGAAATGGAGGGCGAGCAGTACTTC. It yields the protein CASSPAVEMEGEQYF. The complete variable domain, with remaining parts taken from reference TRBV7-9 and TRBJ2-7, reads DTGVSQNPRHKITKRGQNVTFRCDPISEHNRLYWYRQTLGQGPEFLTYFQNEAQLEKSRLLSDRFSAERPKGSFSTLEIQRTEQGDSAMYLCASSPAVEMEGEQYFGPGTRLTVT.

V and J are TRBV7-9 and TRBJ2-7; 9 bases map to TRBD2. The V gene end was trimmed by 9 bases and the J gene end by 3 bases; junction bases not matched to a gene: 9. Per the germline V gene, CDR1 is SEHNR and CDR2 is FQNEAQ (reference sequence). The CDR3 contains 14 residues. This CDR3 is CASSEWREGYEQYF. The CDR3 DNA is TGTGCCAGTTCCGAGTGGCGGGAGGGCTACGAGCAGTACTTC.

The gene calls are TRBV27 and TRBJ1-6, with D unresolved. CDR1 and CDR2 from the germline V gene are MNHEY and SMNVEV (reference sequence). The V end was cut by 5 bases, the J end by 11 bases, with 31 bases between. The CDR3 is 19 amino acids. The CDR3 nucleotides read TGTGCCAGCAGTCCCCTTGGTGTGAGGTATGAATCGCCGGGAGCACCCCTCCACTTT. It yields the protein CASSPLGVRYESPGAPLHF.

The rearrangement uses TRBV6-5 and TRBJ2-7, with 11 bases lining up with TRBD2. CDR1 and CDR2 (germline): MNHEY, SVGAGI. This CDR3 has 14 residues. Trimming cost V 2 bases and J 6 bases; bases outside gene matches: 3. This chain's CDR3 is CASSYLGLAVEQYF. The CDR3 coding sequence is TGTGCCAGCAGTTACCTGGGACTAGCGGTCGAGCAGTACTTC.

This chain links TRBV5-1 with TRBJ1-4, with D maybe TRBD1 (6 bases). This CDR3 contains 14 residues. V lost 3 bases and J lost 4, with 10 bases in between. CDR1 and CDR2 (germline): SGHRS, YFSETQ. CDR3 loop: CASSSDSDNEKLFF. The CDR3 DNA reads as TGCGCCAGCAGCTCGGACAGTGATAATGAAAAACTGTTTTTT. Looking up the rest from reference TRBV5-1 and TRBJ1-4 gives the full variable domain: KAGVTQTPRYLIKTRGQQVTLSCSPISGHRSVSWYQQTPGQGLQFLFEYFSETQRNKGNFPGRFSGRQFSNSRSEMNVSTLELGDSALYLCASSSDSDNEKLFFGSGTQLSVL.

Concerning this clone: One junction end disagrees with the germline gene, perhaps due to a read error. The J gene is TRBJ2-1, the V gene TRBV27, with TRBD2 identical over 11 bases. In germline, CDR1 is MNHEY, CDR2 SMNVEV (reference sequence). This CDR3 is 15 amino acids long. CDR3 sequence: CASSLTGTSGSEEFF. The CDR3, as DNA: TGTGCCAGCAGTTTAACCGGGACTAGCGGATCTGAGGAGTTCTTC.

About this clone: This may be a read error: a much more frequent sequence differs by one nucleotide. Other DNA sequences in this specimen translate into the identical CDR3. The V call is TRBV5-1, the J call TRBJ1-1, with 7 bases lining up with TRBD1. Germline values: CDR1 SGHRS, CDR2 YFSETQ. V dropped 4 bases and J dropped 2; count of bases not matched to a gene: 5. The length of the CDR3 is 14 residues. The CDR3 nucleotides read TGCGCCAGCAGCCGCACAGGGGTCAACACTGAAGCTTTCTTT. Translating it yields CASSRTGVNTEAFF.

The chain has TRBV7-8 and TRBJ2-1, with TRBD2 matching 9 bases. Trimming took 4 bases from V and 4 from J; bases not matched to a gene: 14. The length of the CDR3 is 18 residues. Germline values: CDR1 SGHVS, CDR2 FQNEAQ. Here the CDR3 DNA reads TGTGCCAGCAGCTATGGCCATATAGCGGGAGATCTTTACAATGAGCAGTTCTTC. Translation: CASSYGHIAGDLYNEQFF.